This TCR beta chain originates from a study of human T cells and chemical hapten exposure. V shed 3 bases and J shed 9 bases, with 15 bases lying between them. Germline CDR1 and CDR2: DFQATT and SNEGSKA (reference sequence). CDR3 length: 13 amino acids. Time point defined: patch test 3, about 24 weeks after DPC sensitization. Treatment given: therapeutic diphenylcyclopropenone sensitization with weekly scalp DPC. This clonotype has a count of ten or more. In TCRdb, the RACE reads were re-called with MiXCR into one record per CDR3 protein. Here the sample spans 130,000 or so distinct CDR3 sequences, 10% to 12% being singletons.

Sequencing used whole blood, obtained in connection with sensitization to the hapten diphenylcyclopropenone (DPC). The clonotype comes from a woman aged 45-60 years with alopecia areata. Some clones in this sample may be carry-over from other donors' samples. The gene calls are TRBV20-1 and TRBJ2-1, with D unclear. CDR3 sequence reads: CSASLVQGGEQFF. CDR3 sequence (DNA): TGCAGTGCTAGCTTGGTCCAAGGTGGTGAGCAGTTCTTC.